This T cell receptor (beta chain) was captured by sequencing in a study of cytomegalovirus exposure and HLA in healthy donors. Whole-study results and caveats: It emerged from a later analysis that several of the most significant clusters appeared to be linked to common viral pathogens. Sequencing depth across donors, presence/absence analyses assumed, was roughly uniform. Reported results showed that the classifier diagnosed cytomegalovirus status with high specificity and sensitivity. Most likely, a cluster of highly shared sequence variants arose as a sequencing artifact.

PCR used 60 Vbeta primers and 13 Jbeta primers. Data came from immunoSEQ multiplex PCR; TCRdb stores just in-frame clones and leaves some out. The table has roughly 190,000 clones, around 75% seen once. This CDR3 has 14 amino acids. From germline, CDR1 is SGDLS and CDR2 YYNGEE. Trimming stripped 0 bases from V and 5 bases from J, with 10 bases between. About this clone itself: What it recognizes is unknown.

The chain is built from TRBV9 and TRBJ2-3; D may be TRBD2 (5 bases). This sequence originates from a man aged 40-49 years in good health and CMV-seropositive. Sequences were obtained from PBMCs. In DNA form, the CDR3 reads TGTGCCAGCAGCGTAGGTTCACTAGTAGATACGCAGTATTTT. Residues: CASSVGSLVDTQYF.